This T cell receptor (beta chain) was found in a study of blood T cell repertoires in COVID-19. CDR1 is KGHSH and CDR2 is LQKENI in the germline V gene. The CDR3 loop spans 13 amino acids. V was pared by 6 bases and J by 5 bases, with 6 bases of the junction left unmatched. In its sample, this clone is medium-sized (0.01 to 0.1%). Generated by immunoSEQ multiplex PCR, the TCRdb table keeps only in-frame clones and is missing some. Seen here are about 59,000 clones, 80% observed once, and the top ten hold 5.5% to 7.5%. The source material was peripheral blood. The chain joins TRBV18 to TRBJ1-1; 7 nucleotides line up with TRBD1. This receptor was taken from a man in his sixties with acute or convalescent COVID-19. This chain's CDR3 is CASSPAGQTEAFF. CDR3 DNA: TGTGCCAGCTCCCCGGCGGGACAGACTGAAGCTTTCTTT.